This T cell receptor (beta chain) was sequenced for a study of CD8 T cells in ankylosing spondylitis. Study conclusions and caveats: One TCR beta motif, made up of about 8 highly homologous variants, appeared characteristic of ankylosing spondylitis blood. CD8+ disease-linked clones were present at relatively low frequencies in blood. From matched ankylosing spondylitis synovial fluid, disease-linked clones were reportedly recovered at significantly enriched levels.

Per germline, CDR1 SGHKS and CDR2 YYEKEE (reference sequence). V gave up 4 bases and J gave up 2 bases, with 15 bases separating them. The CDR3 is made up of 16 amino acids. For this clonotype: Its specificity is unknown.

By quantitative 5'-RACE with molecular barcodes, the TCR beta libraries were made. Each CDR3 protein is one row after TCRdb ran MiXCR on the 5' RACE reads. The sample shows approximately 130,000 distinct CDR3 sequences, approximately 9.7% of them seen only once. The chain combines TRBV5-5 with TRBJ2-2, with D tentatively TRBD2 (5 bases). The sequence was collected from a male donor with ankylosing spondylitis or in good health (not recorded which). The sample comprised blood, either unsorted or a sorted T cell fraction (not recorded which). In nucleotides, the CDR3 is TGTGCCAGCAGCCGCCGTGGCGGGCTTAACACCGGGGAGCTGTTTTTT. It codes for CASSRRGGLNTGELFF.